Reported below is one TCR beta chain. This entry comes from a study of blood T cell repertoires in COVID-19. Overall study context: Some COVID-19 samples were acute and others convalescent; all came from the United States, Italy and Spain. PBMCs, B-cell-depleted T cells, or T cells provided the cDNA or gDNA that made up the material.

V was cut by 7 bases and J by 0 bases, with 13 bases left in between. This CDR3 has 15 amino acids. Germline CDR1 and CDR2: LNHDA and SQIVND (reference sequence). Original methodology: Reference gene primer amplification in the assay estimated nucleated cell counts. Produced via immunoSEQ multiplex PCR; TCRdb's table is partial and in-frame only. That table supplies the V and J calls and clone size; D and trimming were determined from the DNA. The profile shows around 100,000 clones, around four fifths of them singletons. This clonotype was sampled from an older woman with acute or convalescent COVID-19. The V and J genes are TRBV19 and TRBJ1-5; D may be TRBD1 (5 bases). Sequenced sample: peripheral blood. DNA of the CDR3: TGTGCCAGTACAACGACAGAAAATAGCAATCAGCCCCAGCATTTT. This sequence encodes CASTTTENSNQPQHF.